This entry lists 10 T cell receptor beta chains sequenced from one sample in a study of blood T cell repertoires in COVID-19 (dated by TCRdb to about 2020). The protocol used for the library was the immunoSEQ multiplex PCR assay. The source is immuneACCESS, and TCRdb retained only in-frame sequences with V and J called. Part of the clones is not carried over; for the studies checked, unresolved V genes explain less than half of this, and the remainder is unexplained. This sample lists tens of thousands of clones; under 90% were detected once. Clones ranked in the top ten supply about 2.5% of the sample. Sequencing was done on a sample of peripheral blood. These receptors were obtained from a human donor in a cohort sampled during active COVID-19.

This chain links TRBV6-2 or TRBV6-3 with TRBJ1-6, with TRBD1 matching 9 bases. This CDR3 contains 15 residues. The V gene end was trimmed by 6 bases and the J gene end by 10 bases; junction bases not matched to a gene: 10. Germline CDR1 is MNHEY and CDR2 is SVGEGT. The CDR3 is CASSPRDRVFSPLHF. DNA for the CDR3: TGTGCCAGCAGCCCCCGGGACAGGGTATTCTCACCCCTCCACTTT.

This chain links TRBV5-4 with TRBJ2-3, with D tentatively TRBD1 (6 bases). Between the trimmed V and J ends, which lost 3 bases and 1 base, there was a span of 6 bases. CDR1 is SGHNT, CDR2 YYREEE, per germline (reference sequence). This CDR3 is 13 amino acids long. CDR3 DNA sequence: TGTGCCAGCAGCTCAGGGGGCACAGATACGCAGTATTTT. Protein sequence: CASSSGGTDTQYF.

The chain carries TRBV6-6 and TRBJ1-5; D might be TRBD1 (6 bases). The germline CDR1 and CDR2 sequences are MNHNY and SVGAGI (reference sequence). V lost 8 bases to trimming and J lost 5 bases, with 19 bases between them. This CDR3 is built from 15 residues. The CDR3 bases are TGTGCCAGCCGGAACGACCCGGGGGGCGATCAGCCCCAGCATTTT. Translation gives CASRNDPGGDQPQHF.

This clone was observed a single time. CDR3 loop: CASSFSSGRNTGELFF. DNA for the CDR3: TGTGCCAGCAGCTTTTCGTCCGGGAGAAACACCGGGGAGCTGTTTTTT. This rearrangement joins TRBV5-5 to TRBJ2-2; possibly TRBD2 for D (6 bases). Trimming left V 2 bases short and J 2 bases short, with 13 bases between. The CDR3 sequence is 16 residues long. CDR1 is SGHKS and CDR2 is YYEKEE in the germline V gene (reference sequence).

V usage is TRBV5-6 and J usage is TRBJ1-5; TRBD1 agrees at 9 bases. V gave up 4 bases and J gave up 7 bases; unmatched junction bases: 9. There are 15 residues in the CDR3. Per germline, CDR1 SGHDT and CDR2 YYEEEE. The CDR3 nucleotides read TGTGCCAGCAGCCTCACAGGGGGCGCGGGACAGCCCCAGCATTTT. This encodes CASSLTGGAGQPQHF. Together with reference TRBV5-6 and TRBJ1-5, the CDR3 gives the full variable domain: DAGVTQSPTHLIKTRGQQVTLRCSPKSGHDTVSWYQQALGQGPQFIFQYYEEEERQRGNFPDRFSGHQFPNYSSELNVNALLLGDSALYLCASSLTGGAGQPQHFGDGTRLSIL.

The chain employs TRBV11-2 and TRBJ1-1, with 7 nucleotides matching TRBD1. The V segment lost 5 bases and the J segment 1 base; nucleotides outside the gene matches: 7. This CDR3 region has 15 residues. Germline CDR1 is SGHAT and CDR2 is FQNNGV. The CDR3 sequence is CASSPPDRANTEAFF. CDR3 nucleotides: TGTGCCAGCAGCCCCCCAGACAGGGCGAACACTGAAGCTTTCTTT.

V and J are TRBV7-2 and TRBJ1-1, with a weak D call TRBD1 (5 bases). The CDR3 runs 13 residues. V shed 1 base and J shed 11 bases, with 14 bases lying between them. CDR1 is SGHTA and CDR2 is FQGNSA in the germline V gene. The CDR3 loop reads CASSLGWGGRAFF. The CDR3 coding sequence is TGTGCCAGCAGCTTAGGGTGGGGGGGGAGGGCTTTCTTT.

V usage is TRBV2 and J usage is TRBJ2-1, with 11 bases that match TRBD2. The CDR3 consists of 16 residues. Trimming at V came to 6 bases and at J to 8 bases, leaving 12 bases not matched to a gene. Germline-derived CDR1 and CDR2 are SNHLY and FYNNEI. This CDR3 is CASSPDLAGGSDEQFF. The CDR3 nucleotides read TGTGCCAGCAGCCCTGACCTAGCGGGGGGATCGGATGAGCAGTTCTTC.

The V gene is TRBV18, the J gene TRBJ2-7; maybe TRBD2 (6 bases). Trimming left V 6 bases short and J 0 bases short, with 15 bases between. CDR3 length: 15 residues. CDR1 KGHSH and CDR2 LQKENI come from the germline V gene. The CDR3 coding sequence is TGTGCCAGCTCCAGCGCCGGGACTTCCTCCTACGAGCAGTACTTC. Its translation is CASSSAGTSSYEQYF. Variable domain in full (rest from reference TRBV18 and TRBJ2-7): NAGVMQNPRHLVRRRGQEARLRCSPMKGHSHVYWYRQLPEEGLKFMVYLQKENIIDESGMPKERFSAEFPKEGPSILRIQQVVRGDSAAYFCASSSAGTSSYEQYFGPGTRLTVT.

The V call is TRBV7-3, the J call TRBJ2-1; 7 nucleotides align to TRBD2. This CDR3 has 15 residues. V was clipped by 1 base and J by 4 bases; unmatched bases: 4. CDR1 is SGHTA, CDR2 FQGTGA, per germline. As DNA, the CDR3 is TGTGCCAGCAGCTTAAGCGGGAGAGGGTACAATGAGCAGTTCTTC. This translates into CASSLSGRGYNEQFF.